This TCR beta chain was sequenced during a study of CD8+CD57+ T cells in acquired aplastic anemia. Study summary: When averaged, DNA from sorted CD4+ and CD8+ cells came to around 3 ug. Study results and limitations: Between the patient and control groups, CD8+ Simpson's diversity did not differ significantly. Shared by patients and controls, nearly 30 CD8+ CDR3s were abundant in patients.

This clonotype was counted between two and nine times. The antigen is not known. The CDR3 has 11 amino acids. V was clipped by 6 bases and J by 5 bases, with 9 bases between them. Germline CDR1 reads DFQATT; CDR2 reads SNEGSKA (reference sequence). The template for TCR beta VDJ and CDR3 sequence profiling was genomic DNA. TCRdb re-derived calls from the reads in MiXCR, one entry per CDR3 protein. The sample records roughly 200,000 distinct CDR3 sequences, roughly 57% being singletons. Material for sequencing was sorted CD4+, CD8+, or CD8+CD57+ T cells (not recorded which) from PBMCs. The rearrangement uses TRBV20-1 and TRBJ2-3, with D unresolved. The receptor was isolated from a human donor in good health. The CDR3 DNA follows: TGCAGTGCCCCCTGGGGAGATACGCAGTATTTT. Translation: CSAPWGDTQYF.